The clone carrying this T cell receptor (beta chain) occurred a few times. The antigen is unknown. This entry comes from a study of CD8 T cells in ankylosing spondylitis. Notes on the study in general: Reports of some motif variants in reactive arthritis synovial fluid and blood predate this one. Ankylosing spondylitis blood appeared to carry a characteristic TCR beta motif of roughly eight highly homologous variants.

A single record per CDR3 protein comes from TCRdb applying MiXCR to the 5' RACE reads. Seen here are around 480,000 distinct CDR3 sequences, roughly 18% observed once, and the top ten hold approximately 1%. Trimming removed 3 bases at V and 7 bases at J, with 14 bases between. Germline-derived CDR1 and CDR2 are SGHRS and YFSETQ. This CDR3 spans 13 amino acids. Sequencing was carried out using blood, either unsorted or a sorted T cell fraction (not recorded which). This TCR derives from a male donor with ankylosing spondylitis. The rearrangement joins TRBV5-1 to TRBJ2-7, with a weak D call TRBD1 (6 bases). DNA of the CDR3: TGCGCCAGCAGCTCCCAACAGGGAAGGGAGCAGTACTTC. Translated, it gives CASSSQQGREQYF.